This T cell receptor (beta chain) was identified in a study of control samples from healthy donors and cancer patients. TCRdb's copy holds only in-frame clones and misses some; the assay was immunoSEQ multiplex PCR. The sample yields about 50,000 clones, about 88% seen once. Germline V gene sequence: CDR1 SGHNT, CDR2 YYREEE (reference sequence). Trimming removed 1 base at V and 2 bases at J, with 10 bases between. This CDR3 has 15 amino acids. This receptor was taken from a man aged 45-65 years with head and neck cancer. The sample was PBMCs. The gene calls are TRBV5-4 and TRBJ1-3; D may be TRBD1 (5 bases). CDR3 amino acids: CASSLKGQAGNTIYF. The CDR3 bases are TGTGCCAGCAGCTTGAAGGGGCAGGCTGGAAACACCATATATTTT.